This T cell receptor beta chain was found in a study of T cell changes during pregnancy in multiple sclerosis. Produced via immunoSEQ multiplex PCR; TCRdb's table is partial and in-frame only. This table holds about 48,000 clones, about 94% found once. The V segment lost 4 bases and the J segment 2 bases; nucleotides outside the gene matches: 0. This CDR3 has 15 residues. The germline V gene has CDR1 SGHNT and CDR2 YENEEA. The TCR sequence derives from a female donor with multiple sclerosis, enrolled in a pregnancy study. Here the sequenced sample was CD4+ T cells from peripheral blood mononuclear cells, taken in the first trimester of pregnancy. V gene TRBV11-3 combines with J gene TRBJ2-2, with 11 positions matching TRBD1. CDR3 in DNA: TGTGCCAGCAGCTGGACAGGGGGCAACACCGGGGAGCTGTTTTTT. Translation gives CASSWTGGNTGELFF.